This T cell receptor (beta chain) stems from a study of blood T cell repertoires in COVID-19. Across the whole study: Collection of acute and convalescent COVID-19 samples took place in the United States, Italy and Spain. The cDNA or gDNA used as material had been derived from T cells, B-cell-depleted T cells, or PBMCs.

In the authors' workflow: Using reference gene primer amplification, nucleated cell counts were estimated. Assay: immunoSEQ multiplex PCR; the TCRdb copy retains only in-frame clones and omits some. D and trimming come from the DNA, and the V and J calls and clone size come from that table. This sample has some 240,000 clones; around 84% occur once, and the top ten carry more than 1.5%. Germline V gene sequence: CDR1 LGHDT, CDR2 YNNKEL (reference sequence). The CDR3 loop spans 13 amino acids. V lost 0 bases to trimming and J lost 8 bases, with 10 bases between them. The sequencing input was peripheral blood. The chain joins TRBV3-1 (or the pseudogene TRBV3-2) to TRBJ1-2; D is undetermined. This receptor was identified in a woman in her forties who had recovered from COVID-19. CDR3 bases: TGTGCCAGCAGCCAAGAGACATTAGGAGGCTACACCTTC. This encodes CASSQETLGGYTF.